This entry lists 17 T cell receptor beta chains sequenced from one sample in a study of shared clonotypes between healthy human individuals. The data were produced by immunoSEQ multiplex PCR, yet TCRdb's version contains in-frame clones alone and is incomplete. The sample holds around 2.3 million clones; under 97% are singletons and the top ten take roughly 0.13%. Sequenced material: naive CD4+ T cells sorted from blood. Documented subset: CD45RA+ positively selected. The receptor source for this set is a man between 18 and 29 years old in good health.

The chain carries TRBV7-2 and TRBJ2-3; TRBD1 might be the D (6 bases). The CDR3 totals 14 residues. Germline V gives CDR1 SGHTA, CDR2 FQGNSA. Trimming stripped 2 bases from V and 7 bases from J, with 13 bases between. The CDR3 coding sequence is TGTGCCAGCAGCTTACGGACAGAAGGTCATACGCAGTATTTT. Translation gives CASSLRTEGHTQYF.

CDR3 amino acids: CASSPPLIGPGTDTQYF. In nucleotides, the CDR3 is TGTGCCAGCTCACCACCCCTTATCGGGCCAGGCACAGATACGCAGTATTTT. The chain has TRBV18 and TRBJ2-3; unclear D gene. This CDR3 comprises 17 residues. Trimming removed 0 bases at V and 1 base at J, with 14 bases between. Per the germline V gene, CDR1 is KGHSH and CDR2 is LQKENI.

On this clone itself: The sample contains more than one DNA sequence encoding this CDR3. The chain employs TRBV5-1 and TRBJ2-3, with D unresolved. The ends were cut back, 0 bases at V and 2 bases at J, with 7 bases in the middle. The CDR3 is 14 residues long. In germline, CDR1 is SGHRS, CDR2 YFSETQ. CDR3 region: CASSLGQFTDTQYF. The CDR3 DNA follows: TGCGCCAGCAGCTTGGGCCAGTTCACAGATACGCAGTATTTT.

The V gene is TRBV5-1, the J gene TRBJ1-3, with D unresolved. Trimming stripped 4 bases from V and 4 bases from J, with 27 bases between. Per the germline V gene, CDR1 is SGHRS and CDR2 is YFSETQ. The length of the CDR3 is 19 residues. DNA of the CDR3: TGCGCCAGCAGCGACAAAGGTGGCCCACGCTCGCAAAGAGGAAACACCATATATTTT. This codes for CASSDKGGPRSQRGNTIYF. Combining the CDR3 with reference TRBV5-1 and TRBJ1-3 gives the whole variable domain KAGVTQTPRYLIKTRGQQVTLSCSPISGHRSVSWYQQTPGQGLQFLFEYFSETQRNKGNFPGRFSGRQFSNSRSEMNVSTLELGDSALYLCASSDKGGPRSQRGNTIYFGEGSWLTVV.

This clone was detected only once. This chain joins TRBV2 and TRBJ2-7; 12 nucleotides line up with TRBD2. This CDR3 has 16 residues. V dropped 8 bases and J dropped 2; count of bases not matched to a gene: 10. Germline CDR1 SNHLY, CDR2 FYNNEI. As DNA, the CDR3 is TGTGCCAGCGGGGCTAGCGGGAGGGCCGGACCCTACGAGCAGTACTTC. It translates to CASGASGRAGPYEQYF.

This chain uses TRBV10-3 with TRBJ2-7, with 12 positions matching TRBD1. The length of the CDR3 is 14 residues. Looked up from germline, CDR1 is ENHRY and CDR2 is SYGVKD. V shed 6 bases and J 6 bases; nucleotides not matched to a gene: 6. DNA for the CDR3: TGTGCCATCAGCGGGGACAGGGGGCAGAGCGAGCAGTACTTC. Its translation: CAISGDRGQSEQYF.

The V gene is TRBV5-1, the J gene TRBJ2-7; D uncertain. Between the trimmed V and J ends, which lost 0 bases and 6 bases, there was a span of 13 bases. CDR1 is SGHRS, CDR2 YFSETQ, per germline. The CDR3 contains 14 residues. In DNA, the CDR3 is TGCGCCAGCAGCTTGGCCGTGACGGCCCGCGAGCAGTACTTC. Translating gives CASSLAVTAREQYF.

The V call is TRBV30, the J call TRBJ1-5; 7 nucleotides match TRBD1. V lost 2 bases, J lost 9 bases, and 13 bases stayed unmatched. This CDR3 contains 15 residues. The germline gives CDR1 GTSNPN, CDR2 SVGIG (reference sequence). The DNA for the CDR3 is TGTGCCTGGAGTTGGGGGACAGAGCCAATGTGGCCCCAGCATTTT. Protein sequence: CAWSWGTEPMWPQHF.

V is TRBV12-2 and J is TRBJ1-2; the table gives TRBD1 as D, unverified against the DNA. TRBV12-2 is designated a pseudogene. The CDR3 has 13 amino acids. The CDR3 nucleotides read TGTGCAAGTCGCCCGACAGGGACCGGTGGCTACACCTTC. Translation gives CASRPTGTGGYTF.

The rearrangement uses TRBV11-2 and TRBJ1-1; no reliable D call. There are 14 residues in the CDR3. From germline, CDR1 is SGHAT and CDR2 FQNNGV. V gave up 0 bases and J gave up 5 bases, with 10 bases separating them. The CDR3 DNA reads as TGTGCCAGCAGCTTAGAGGGTGCAGTAACTGAAGCTTTCTTT. Its protein product is CASSLEGAVTEAFF. The variable domain in full, completed from reference TRBV11-2 and TRBJ1-1, reads EAGVAQSPRYKIIEKRQSVAFWCNPISGHATLYWYQQILGQGPKLLIQFQNNGVVDDSQLPKDRFSAERLKGVDSTLKIQPAKLEDSAVYLCASSLEGAVTEAFFGQGTRLTVV.

Here the CDR3 DNA reads TGTGCCAGCAGCCGCCCCGGGACGTACGAGCAGTACTTC. Amino acids: CASSRPGTYEQYF. The V call is TRBV5-4, the J call TRBJ2-7; D possibly uses TRBD1 or TRBD2 (5 bases each). The CDR3 sequence is 13 residues long. CDR1 is SGHNT, CDR2 YYREEE, per germline (reference sequence). V lost 4 bases to trimming and J lost 4 bases, with 12 bases between them.

J is TRBJ2-2 and V is TRBV10-1, with TRBD2 matching over 8 bases. The CDR3 is made up of 16 amino acids. Germline-derived CDR1 and CDR2 are WNHNN and SYGVQD (reference sequence). Germline trimming cut 4 bases from V and 3 bases from J; bases unmatched to any gene: 7. The CDR3 is CASSGAAGADTGELFF. The CDR3 coding sequence is TGCGCCAGCAGTGGGGCAGCGGGAGCGGACACCGGGGAGCTGTTTTTT.

In regard to this clone: Other DNA sequences in the sample encode the same CDR3. This chain links TRBV5-1 with TRBJ1-1; D is possibly TRBD1 (5 bases). Germline CDR1 and CDR2: SGHRS and YFSETQ. This CDR3 has 12 residues. Trimming cost V 2 bases and J 3 bases, with 5 bases left between them. The CDR3, as DNA: TGCGCCAGCAGCTTACAGGACACTGAAGCTTTCTTT. Translation: CASSLQDTEAFF.

A word on this clone: The sample holds other DNA sequences that translate to the same CDR3. The gene calls are TRBV4-3 and TRBJ2-1; 8 bases match TRBD2. This CDR3 has 20 amino acids. With V trimmed by 0 bases and J by 7 bases, 20 bases remained unmatched. Germline lookup yields CDR1 LGHNA and CDR2 YSLEER. The CDR3 nucleotides are TGCGCCAGCAGCCAAGAGTATAACATCCCGGGAGGGACCTATCATAATGAGCAGTTCTTC. It translates to CASSQEYNIPGGTYHNEQFF.

This chain links TRBV5-8 with TRBJ1-5; D gene uncertain. CDR1 and CDR2 from the germline V gene are SGHTS and YDEGEE. Trimming left V 0 bases short and J 1 base short, with 14 bases between. This CDR3 is built from 17 residues. Here the CDR3 DNA reads TGTGCCAGCAGCTTGGTCCACCAGGACTGGAGCAATCAGCCCCAGCATTTT. Amino acid sequence: CASSLVHQDWSNQPQHF.

The rearrangement links TRBV5-1 to TRBJ2-3; no clear D. The V gene lost 0 bases and the J gene lost 1 base, with 12 bases spanning the gap. Germline V CDR1 and CDR2: SGHRS, YFSETQ. The CDR3 loop spans 16 amino acids. DNA of the CDR3: TGCGCCAGCAGCTTGGGGACCCGGGCGGGCACAGATACGCAGTATTTT. Translation: CASSLGTRAGTDTQYF. Full variable domain (remainder filled in from reference TRBV5-1 and TRBJ2-3): KAGVTQTPRYLIKTRGQQVTLSCSPISGHRSVSWYQQTPGQGLQFLFEYFSETQRNKGNFPGRFSGRQFSNSRSEMNVSTLELGDSALYLCASSLGTRAGTDTQYFGPGTRLTVL.

This clone came up once. The chain carries TRBV7-9 and TRBJ2-1; 10 bases agree with TRBD2. In germline, CDR1 is SEHNR, CDR2 FQNEAQ (reference sequence). J was trimmed by 7 bases and V by 1 base; bases with no gene match: 7. This CDR3 is built from 16 residues. The CDR3 reads CASSLGASGRVNEQFF. In DNA form, the CDR3 reads TGTGCCAGCAGCTTAGGGGCCAGCGGGAGGGTGAATGAGCAGTTCTTC.